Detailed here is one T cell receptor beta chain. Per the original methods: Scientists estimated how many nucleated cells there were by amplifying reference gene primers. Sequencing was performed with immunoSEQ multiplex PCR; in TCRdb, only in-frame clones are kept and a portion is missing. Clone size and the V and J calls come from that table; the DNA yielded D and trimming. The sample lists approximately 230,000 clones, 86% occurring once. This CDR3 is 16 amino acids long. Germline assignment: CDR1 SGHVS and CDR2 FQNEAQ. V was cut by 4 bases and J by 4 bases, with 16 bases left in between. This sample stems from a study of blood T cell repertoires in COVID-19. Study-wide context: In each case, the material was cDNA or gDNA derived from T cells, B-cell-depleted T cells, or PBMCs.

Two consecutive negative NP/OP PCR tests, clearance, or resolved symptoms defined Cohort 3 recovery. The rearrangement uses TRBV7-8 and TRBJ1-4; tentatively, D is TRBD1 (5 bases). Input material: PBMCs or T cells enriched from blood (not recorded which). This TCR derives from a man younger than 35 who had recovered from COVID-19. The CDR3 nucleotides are TGTGCCAGCAGCTCGAACCAGGGCCATCTTAATGAAAAACTGTTTTTT. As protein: CASSSNQGHLNEKLFF.